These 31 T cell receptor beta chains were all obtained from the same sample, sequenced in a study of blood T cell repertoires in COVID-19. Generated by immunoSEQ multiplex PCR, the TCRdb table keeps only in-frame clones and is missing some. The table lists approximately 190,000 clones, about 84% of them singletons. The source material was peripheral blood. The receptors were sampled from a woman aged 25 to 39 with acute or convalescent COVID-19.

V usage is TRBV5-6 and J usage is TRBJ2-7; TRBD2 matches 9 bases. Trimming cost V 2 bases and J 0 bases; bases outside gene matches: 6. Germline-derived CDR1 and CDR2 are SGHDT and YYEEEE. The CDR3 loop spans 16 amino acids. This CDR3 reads CASSFPSGGSSYEQYF. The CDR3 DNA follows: TGTGCCAGCAGCTTCCCCAGCGGGGGGAGCTCCTACGAGCAGTACTTC.

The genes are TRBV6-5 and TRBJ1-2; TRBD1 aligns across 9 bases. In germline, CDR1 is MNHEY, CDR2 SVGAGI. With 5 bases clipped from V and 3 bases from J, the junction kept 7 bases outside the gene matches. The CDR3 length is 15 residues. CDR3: CASSPGQGRHYGYTF. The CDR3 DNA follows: TGTGCCAGCAGTCCGGGACAGGGTCGGCACTATGGCTACACCTTC.

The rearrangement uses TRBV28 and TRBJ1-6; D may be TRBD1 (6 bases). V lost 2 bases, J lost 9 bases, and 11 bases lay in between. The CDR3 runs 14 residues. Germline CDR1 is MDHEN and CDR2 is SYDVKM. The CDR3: CASSLGGARSPLHF. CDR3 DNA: TGTGCCAGCAGTTTAGGGGGGGCTCGTTCACCCCTCCACTTT.

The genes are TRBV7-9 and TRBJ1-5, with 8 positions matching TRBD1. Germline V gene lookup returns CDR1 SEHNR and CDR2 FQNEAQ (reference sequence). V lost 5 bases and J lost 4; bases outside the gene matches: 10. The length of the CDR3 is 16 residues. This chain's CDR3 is CASSGQGTLWNQPQHF. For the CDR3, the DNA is TGTGCCAGCAGCGGACAGGGAACTCTATGGAATCAGCCCCAGCATTTT.

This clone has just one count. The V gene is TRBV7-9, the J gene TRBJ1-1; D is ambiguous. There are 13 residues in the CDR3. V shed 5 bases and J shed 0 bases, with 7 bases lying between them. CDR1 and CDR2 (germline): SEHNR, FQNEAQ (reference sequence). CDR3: CASSPSMNTEAFF. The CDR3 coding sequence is TGTGCCAGCAGCCCTAGTATGAACACTGAAGCTTTCTTT.

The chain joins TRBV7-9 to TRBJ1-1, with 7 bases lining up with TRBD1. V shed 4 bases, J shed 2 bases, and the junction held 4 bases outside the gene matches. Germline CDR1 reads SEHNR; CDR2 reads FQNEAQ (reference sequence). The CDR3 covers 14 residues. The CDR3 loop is CASSSNRGNTEAFF. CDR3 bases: TGTGCCAGCAGCTCTAACAGGGGAAACACTGAAGCTTTCTTT.

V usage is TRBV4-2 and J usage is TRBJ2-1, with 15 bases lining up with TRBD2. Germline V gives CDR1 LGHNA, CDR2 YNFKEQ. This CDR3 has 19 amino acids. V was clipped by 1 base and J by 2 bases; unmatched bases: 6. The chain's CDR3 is CASSQGVRTSGRAYNEQFF. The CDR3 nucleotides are TGTGCCAGCAGCCAAGGAGTAAGGACTAGCGGGAGGGCCTACAATGAGCAGTTCTTC.

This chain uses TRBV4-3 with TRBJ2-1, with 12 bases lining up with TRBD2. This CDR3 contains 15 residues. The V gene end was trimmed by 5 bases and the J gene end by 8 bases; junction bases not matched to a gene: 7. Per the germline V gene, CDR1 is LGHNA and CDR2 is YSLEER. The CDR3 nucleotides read TGCGCCAGCAGCTCTAGCGGGGGGGCGACGGATGAGCAGTTCTTC. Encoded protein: CASSSSGGATDEQFF.

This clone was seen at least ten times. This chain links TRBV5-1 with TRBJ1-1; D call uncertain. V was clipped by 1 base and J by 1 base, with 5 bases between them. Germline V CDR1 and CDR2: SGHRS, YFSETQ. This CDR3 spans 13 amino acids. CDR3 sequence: CASSLLANTEAFF. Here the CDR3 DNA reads TGCGCCAGCAGCTTGCTAGCGAACACTGAAGCTTTCTTT. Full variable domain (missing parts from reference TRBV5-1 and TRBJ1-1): KAGVTQTPRYLIKTRGQQVTLSCSPISGHRSVSWYQQTPGQGLQFLFEYFSETQRNKGNFPGRFSGRQFSNSRSEMNVSTLELGDSALYLCASSLLANTEAFFGQGTRLTVV.

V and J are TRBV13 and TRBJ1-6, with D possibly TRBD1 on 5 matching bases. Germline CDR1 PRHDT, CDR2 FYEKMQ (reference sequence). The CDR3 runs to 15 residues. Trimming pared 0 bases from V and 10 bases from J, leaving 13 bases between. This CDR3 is CASSLGGGIESPLHF. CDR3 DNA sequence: TGTGCCAGCAGCTTAGGCGGGGGGATCGAATCACCCCTCCACTTT.

CDR3 protein: CASSQEGAQSYF. The CDR3 nucleotides are TGTGCCAGCAGCCAAGAAGGGGCTCAGTCGTACTTC. This chain uses TRBV3-1 (or the pseudogene TRBV3-2) with TRBJ2-7; a possible D gene is TRBD1 (5 bases). CDR1 and CDR2 (germline): LGHDT, YNNKEL (reference sequence). V was cut by 0 bases and J by 12 bases, with 12 bases left in between. This CDR3 comprises 12 residues.

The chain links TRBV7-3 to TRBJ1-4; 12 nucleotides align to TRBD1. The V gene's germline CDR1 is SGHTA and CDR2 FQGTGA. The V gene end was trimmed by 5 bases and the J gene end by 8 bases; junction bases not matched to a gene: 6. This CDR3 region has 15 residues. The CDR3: CASSGGTGGKEKLFF. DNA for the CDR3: TGTGCCAGCAGCGGCGGGACAGGGGGCAAGGAAAAACTGTTTTTT.

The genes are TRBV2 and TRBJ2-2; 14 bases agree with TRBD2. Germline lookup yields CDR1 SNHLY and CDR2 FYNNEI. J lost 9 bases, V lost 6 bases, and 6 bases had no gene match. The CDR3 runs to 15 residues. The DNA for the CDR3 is TGTGCCAGCAGGACTAGCGGGGGGGCGTTCCGGGAGCTGTTTTTT. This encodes CASRTSGGAFRELFF.

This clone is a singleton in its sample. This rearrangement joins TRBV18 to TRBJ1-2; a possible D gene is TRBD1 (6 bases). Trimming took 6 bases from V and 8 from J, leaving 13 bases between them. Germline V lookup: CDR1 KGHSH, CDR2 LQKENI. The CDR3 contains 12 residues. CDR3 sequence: CASSGTGYGYTF. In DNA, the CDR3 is TGTGCCAGCTCGGGTACAGGGTACGGCTACACCTTC.

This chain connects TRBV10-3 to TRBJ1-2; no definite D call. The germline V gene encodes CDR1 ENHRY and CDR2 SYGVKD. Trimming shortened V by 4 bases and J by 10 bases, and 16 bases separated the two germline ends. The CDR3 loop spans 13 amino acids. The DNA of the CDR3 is TGTGCCATCAGTGGAAGCAGGCCGGATGACTACACCTTC. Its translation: CAISGSRPDDYTF.

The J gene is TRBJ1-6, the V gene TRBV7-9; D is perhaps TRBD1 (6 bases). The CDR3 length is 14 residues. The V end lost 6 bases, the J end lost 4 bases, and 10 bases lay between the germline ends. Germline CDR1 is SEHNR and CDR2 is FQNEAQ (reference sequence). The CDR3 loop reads CASRPGQYNSPLHF. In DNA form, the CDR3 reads TGTGCCAGCAGACCGGGACAATATAATTCACCCCTCCACTTT.

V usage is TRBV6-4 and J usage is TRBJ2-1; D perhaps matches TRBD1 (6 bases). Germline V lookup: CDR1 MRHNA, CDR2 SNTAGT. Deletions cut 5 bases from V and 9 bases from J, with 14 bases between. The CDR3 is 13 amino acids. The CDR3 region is CASSYRELGEQFF. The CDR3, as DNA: TGTGCCAGCAGTTACAGGGAGTTGGGTGAGCAGTTCTTC.

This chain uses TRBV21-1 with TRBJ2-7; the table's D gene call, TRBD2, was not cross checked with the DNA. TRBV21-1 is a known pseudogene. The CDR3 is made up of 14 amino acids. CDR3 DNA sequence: TGTGCCAGCAGCAAAGGGGGGGGCGCCGGCGAGCAGTACTTC. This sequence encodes CASSKGGGAGEQYF.

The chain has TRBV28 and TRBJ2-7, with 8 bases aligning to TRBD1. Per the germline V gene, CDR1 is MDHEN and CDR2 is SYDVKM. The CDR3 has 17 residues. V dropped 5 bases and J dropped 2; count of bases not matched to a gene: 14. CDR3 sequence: CASSPSLLKDRAYEQYF. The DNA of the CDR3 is TGTGCCAGCAGTCCATCCCTTTTAAAGGACAGGGCCTACGAGCAGTACTTC.

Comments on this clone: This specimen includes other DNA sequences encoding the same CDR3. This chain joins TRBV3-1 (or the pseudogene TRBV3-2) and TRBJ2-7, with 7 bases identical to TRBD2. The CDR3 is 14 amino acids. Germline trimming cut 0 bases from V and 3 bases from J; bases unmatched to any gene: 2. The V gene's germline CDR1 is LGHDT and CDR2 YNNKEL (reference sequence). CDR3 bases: TGTGCCAGCAGCCAAGAAGGCGGGAGCTACGAGCAGTACTTC. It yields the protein CASSQEGGSYEQYF.

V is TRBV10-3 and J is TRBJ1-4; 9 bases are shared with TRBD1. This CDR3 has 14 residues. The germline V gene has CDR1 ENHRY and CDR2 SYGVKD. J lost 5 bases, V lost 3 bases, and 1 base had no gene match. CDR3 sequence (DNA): TGTGCCATCAGTGACGGGACAGGGAATGAAAAACTGTTTTTT. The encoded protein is CAISDGTGNEKLFF.

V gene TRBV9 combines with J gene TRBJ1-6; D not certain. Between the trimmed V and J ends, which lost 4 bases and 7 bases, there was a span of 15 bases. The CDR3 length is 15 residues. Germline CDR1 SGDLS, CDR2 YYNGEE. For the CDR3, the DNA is TGTGCCAGCAGCTCATTACCGGACTCCAATTCACCCCTCCACTTT. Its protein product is CASSSLPDSNSPLHF.

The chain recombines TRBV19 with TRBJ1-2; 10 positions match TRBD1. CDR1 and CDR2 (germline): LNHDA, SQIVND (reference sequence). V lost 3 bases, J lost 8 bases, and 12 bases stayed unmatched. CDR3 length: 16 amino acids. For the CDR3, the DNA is TGTGCCAGTAGTATTTTCCCGGGACAGGGGATTCAAGGCTACACCTTC. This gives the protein CASSIFPGQGIQGYTF. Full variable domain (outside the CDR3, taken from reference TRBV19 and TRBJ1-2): DGGITQSPKYLFRKEGQNVTLSCEQNLNHDAMYWYRQDPGQGLRLIYYSQIVNDFQKGDIAEGYSVSREKKESFPLTVTSAQKNPTAFYLCASSIFPGQGIQGYTFGSGTRLTVV.

In nucleotides, the CDR3 is TGTGCCAGCAGCGGGGGGACAGGGCTTCGAAATGAGCAGTTCTTC. Protein: CASSGGTGLRNEQFF. The chain is built from TRBV11-1 and TRBJ2-1, with 9 bases that match TRBD1. Trimming cost V 5 bases and J 7 bases; bases outside gene matches: 9. Germline V gives CDR1 SGHAT, CDR2 FQDESV (reference sequence). CDR3 size: 15 residues. Combining the CDR3 with reference TRBV11-1 and TRBJ2-1 gives the whole variable domain EAEVAQSPRYKITEKSQAVAFWCDPISGHATLYWYRQILGQGPELLVQFQDESVVDDSQLPKDRFSAERLKGVDSTLKIQPAELGDSAMYLCASSGGTGLRNEQFFGPGTRLTVL.

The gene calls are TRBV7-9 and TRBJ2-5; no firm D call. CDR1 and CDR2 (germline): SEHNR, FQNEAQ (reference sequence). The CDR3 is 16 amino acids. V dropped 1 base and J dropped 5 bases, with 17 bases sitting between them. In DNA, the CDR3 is TGTGCCAGCAGCTTAGAACCGTCCAACTTCGGGGAGACCCAGTACTTC. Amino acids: CASSLEPSNFGETQYF.

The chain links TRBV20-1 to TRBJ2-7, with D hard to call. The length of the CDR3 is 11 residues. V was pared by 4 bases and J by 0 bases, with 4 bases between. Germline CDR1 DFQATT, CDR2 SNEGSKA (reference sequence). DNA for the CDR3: TGCAGTGCTACACACTCCTACGAGCAGTACTTC. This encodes CSATHSYEQYF.

CDR3 protein: CASSPTGGNTIYF. The DNA of the CDR3 is TGTGCCAGCAGCCCGACCGGGGGAAACACCATATATTTT. This chain links TRBV7-2 with TRBJ1-3, with unresolved D. The CDR3 totals 13 residues. The germline CDR1 and CDR2 sequences are SGHTA and FQGNSA. V was cut by 5 bases and J by 4 bases, with 9 bases left in between.

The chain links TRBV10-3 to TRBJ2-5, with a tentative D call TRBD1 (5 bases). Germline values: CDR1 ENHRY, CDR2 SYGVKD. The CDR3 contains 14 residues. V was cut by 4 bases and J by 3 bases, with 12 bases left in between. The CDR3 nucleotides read TGTGCCATCAGTGGAATGCCCAGGGAAGAGACCCAGTACTTC. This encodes CAISGMPREETQYF.

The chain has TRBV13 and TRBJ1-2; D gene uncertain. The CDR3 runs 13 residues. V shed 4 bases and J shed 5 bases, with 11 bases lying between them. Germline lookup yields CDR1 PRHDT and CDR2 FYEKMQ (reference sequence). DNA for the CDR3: TGTGCCAGCAGCTCAACGGGGTTTTATGGCTACACCTTC. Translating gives CASSSTGFYGYTF.

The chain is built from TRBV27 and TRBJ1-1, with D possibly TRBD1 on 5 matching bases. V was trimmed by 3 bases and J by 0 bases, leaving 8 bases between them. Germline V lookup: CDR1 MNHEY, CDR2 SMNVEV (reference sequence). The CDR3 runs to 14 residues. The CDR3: CASSFGGLNTEAFF. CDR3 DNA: TGTGCCAGCAGTTTCGGGGGACTGAACACTGAAGCTTTCTTT.

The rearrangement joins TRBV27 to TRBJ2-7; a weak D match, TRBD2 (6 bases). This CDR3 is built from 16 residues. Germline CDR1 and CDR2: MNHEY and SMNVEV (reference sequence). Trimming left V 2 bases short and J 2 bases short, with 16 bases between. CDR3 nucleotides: TGTGCCAGCAGTTTAGGCTCCTGGGACTCTGCCTACGAGCAGTACTTC. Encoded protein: CASSLGSWDSAYEQYF.